This section outlines one T cell receptor (beta chain) sequence together with its context. Trimming removed 6 bases from V and 3 bases from J; junction bases left unmatched: 8. CDR1 and CDR2 (germline): LGHNA, YNFKEQ. CDR3 length: 14 residues. The age range of participants was about 18 to 100 years, with residence in under 30 US areas. Donors in Cohort 3 who had recovered were those with two negative PCRs, healthcare professional clearance, or resolution of their symptoms. The data stem from a study of blood T cell repertoires in COVID-19. Overall study: T cells, B-cell-depleted T cells, or PBMCs provided the cDNA or gDNA that served as material.

As processed by the authors: Estimation of nucleated cell counts relied on the amplification of reference gene primers. Method: immunoSEQ multiplex PCR; TCRdb's copy keeps in-frame clones and lacks some. Clonal size and the V and J genes are those of that table, whereas D and trimming came from the DNA. The sample shows approximately 210,000 clones, around 87% of them seen only once. The chain joins TRBV4-2 to TRBJ2-7, with 7 bases fitting TRBD2. The source of this sequence is a woman in her 30s who had recovered from COVID-19. The specimen was PBMCs or T cells enriched from blood (not recorded which). This CDR3 is CASSRSGENYEQYF. In DNA, the CDR3 is TGTGCCAGCAGTCGAAGCGGGGAGAACTACGAGCAGTACTTC.